The clone carrying this TCR beta chain was seen a handful of times. Its antigen is not known. This CDR3 spans 11 amino acids. CDR1 SQVTM and CDR2 ANQGSEA come from the germline V gene. V lost 7 bases, J lost 6 bases, and 12 bases lay in between. The data derive from a study of post-analysis software for immune sequencing data. On the study more broadly: Disease trajectories encompassed relapsing-remitting, secondary progressive and progressive-relapsing multiple sclerosis. The study's findings and limits: Controls had lower frequencies than patients of five or six TRBV segments, which included TRBV5-6, TRBV5-1 and TRBV20-1. Diversity measured as normalized Chao1 was significantly lower in multiple sclerosis patients than in controls.

The library was made from cDNA and included unique molecular identifiers. A population of 1 to 10 million T cells gave rise to roughly 0.5 million cDNA molecules. Using its own MiXCR run on the PCR reads, TCRdb lists one record per CDR3 protein. Of about 820,000 distinct CDR3 sequences in the sample, under 70% were seen once. V usage is TRBV29-1 and J usage is TRBJ1-1; D is unclear. Sequenced material: blood. This receptor was taken from a girl aged 10 to 17 with multiple sclerosis. CDR3 bases: TGCAGCGCTGCAGGTGTGGCTGAAGCTTTCTTT. Translated, it gives CSAAGVAEAFF.